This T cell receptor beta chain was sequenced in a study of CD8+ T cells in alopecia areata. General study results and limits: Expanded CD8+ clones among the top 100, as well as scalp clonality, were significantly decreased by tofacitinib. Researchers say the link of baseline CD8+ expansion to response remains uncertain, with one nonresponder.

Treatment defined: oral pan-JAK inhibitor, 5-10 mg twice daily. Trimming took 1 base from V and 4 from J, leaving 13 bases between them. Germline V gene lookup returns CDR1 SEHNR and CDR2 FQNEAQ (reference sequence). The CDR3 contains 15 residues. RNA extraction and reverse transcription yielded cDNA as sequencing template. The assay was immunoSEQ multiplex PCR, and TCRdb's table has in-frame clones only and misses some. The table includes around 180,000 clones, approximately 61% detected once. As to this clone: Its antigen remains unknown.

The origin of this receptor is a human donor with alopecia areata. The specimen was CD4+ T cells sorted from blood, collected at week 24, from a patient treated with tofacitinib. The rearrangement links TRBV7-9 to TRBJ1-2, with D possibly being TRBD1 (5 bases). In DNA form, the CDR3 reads TGTGCCAGCAGCTTAGGGCAGGGTAGAAGCTATGGCTACACCTTC. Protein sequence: CASSLGQGRSYGYTF.